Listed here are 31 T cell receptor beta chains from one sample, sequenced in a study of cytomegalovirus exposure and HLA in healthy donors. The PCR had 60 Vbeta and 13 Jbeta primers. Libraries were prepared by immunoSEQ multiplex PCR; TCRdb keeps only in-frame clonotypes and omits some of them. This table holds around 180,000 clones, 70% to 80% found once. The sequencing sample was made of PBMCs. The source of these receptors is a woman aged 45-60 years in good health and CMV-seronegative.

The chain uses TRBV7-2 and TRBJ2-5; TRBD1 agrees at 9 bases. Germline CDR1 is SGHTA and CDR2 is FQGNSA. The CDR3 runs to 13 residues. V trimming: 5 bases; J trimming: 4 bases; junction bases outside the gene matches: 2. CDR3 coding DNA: TGTGCCAGCAGCCGACAGGGGGGAGAGACCCAGTACTTC. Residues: CASSRQGGETQYF.

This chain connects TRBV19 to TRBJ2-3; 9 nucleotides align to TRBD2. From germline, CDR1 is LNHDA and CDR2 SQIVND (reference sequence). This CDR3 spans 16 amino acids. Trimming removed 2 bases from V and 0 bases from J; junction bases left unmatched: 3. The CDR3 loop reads CASSIYSGSSTDTQYF. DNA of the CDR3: TGTGCCAGTAGTATATATAGCGGGAGTAGCACAGATACGCAGTATTTT.

Here the CDR3 reads CASSEGRGQGPLHF. For the CDR3, the DNA is TGCGCCAGCAGTGAGGGCAGGGGACAGGGACCCCTCCACTTT. J is TRBJ1-6 and V is TRBV10-1; 9 nucleotides line up with TRBD1. Trimming cost V 2 bases and J 12 bases; bases outside gene matches: 5. The CDR3 length is 14 residues. The germline CDR1 and CDR2 sequences are WNHNN and SYGVQD (reference sequence).

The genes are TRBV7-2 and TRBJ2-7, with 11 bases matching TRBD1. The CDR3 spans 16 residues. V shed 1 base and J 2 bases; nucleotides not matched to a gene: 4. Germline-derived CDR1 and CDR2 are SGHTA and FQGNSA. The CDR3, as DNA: TGTGCCAGCAGCTTAGTGGGACAGGGGGAGACCTACGAGCAGTACTTC. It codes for CASSLVGQGETYEQYF.

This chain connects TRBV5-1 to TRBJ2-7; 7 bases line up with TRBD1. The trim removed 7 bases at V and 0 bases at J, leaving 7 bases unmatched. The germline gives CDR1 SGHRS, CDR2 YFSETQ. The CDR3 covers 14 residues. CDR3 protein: CASRSRGSSYEQYF. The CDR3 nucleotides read TGCGCCAGCCGATCCAGGGGGTCCTCCTACGAGCAGTACTTC.

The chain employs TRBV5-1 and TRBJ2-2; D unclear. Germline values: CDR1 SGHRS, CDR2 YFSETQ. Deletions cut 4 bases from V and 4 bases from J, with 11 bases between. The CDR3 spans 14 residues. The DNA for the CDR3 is TGCGCCAGCAGCGAGCTCGGGTCCACCGGGGAGCTGTTTTTT. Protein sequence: CASSELGSTGELFF.

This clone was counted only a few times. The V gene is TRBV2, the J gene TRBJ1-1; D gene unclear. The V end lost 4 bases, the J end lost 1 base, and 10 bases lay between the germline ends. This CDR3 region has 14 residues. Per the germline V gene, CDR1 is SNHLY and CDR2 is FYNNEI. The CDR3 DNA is TGTGCCAGCAGTGTCGGACTGCCGAACACTGAAGCTTTCTTT. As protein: CASSVGLPNTEAFF.

The DNA for the CDR3 is TGCGCCAGCAGCTCGGGACTAGCGGGAGGGCCTGGCGAGCAGTACTTC. Translation gives CASSSGLAGGPGEQYF. V usage is TRBV5-1 and J usage is TRBJ2-7; 16 nucleotides align to TRBD2. The junction had 6 bases not matched to a gene; V was cut back by 3 bases and J by 6 bases. The CDR3 sequence is 16 residues long. Germline CDR1 is SGHRS and CDR2 is YFSETQ.

CDR3 sequence (DNA): TGTGCCAGCAGTTTAAGACTAGCGGGAGTAAGTTTTCGGGGCAATGAGCAGTTCTTC. Translating gives CASSLRLAGVSFRGNEQFF. This chain links TRBV27 with TRBJ2-1; 12 nucleotides align to TRBD2. V lost 2 bases, J lost 6 bases, and 14 bases stayed unmatched. Germline V gene lookup returns CDR1 MNHEY and CDR2 SMNVEV (reference sequence). The CDR3 is 19 residues long.

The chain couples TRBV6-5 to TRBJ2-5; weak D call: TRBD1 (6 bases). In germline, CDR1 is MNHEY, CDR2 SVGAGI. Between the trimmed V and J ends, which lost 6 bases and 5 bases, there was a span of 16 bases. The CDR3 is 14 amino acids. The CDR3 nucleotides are TGTGCCAGCAGCACCAGACAGGCTGTTGAGACCCAGTACTTC. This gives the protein CASSTRQAVETQYF.

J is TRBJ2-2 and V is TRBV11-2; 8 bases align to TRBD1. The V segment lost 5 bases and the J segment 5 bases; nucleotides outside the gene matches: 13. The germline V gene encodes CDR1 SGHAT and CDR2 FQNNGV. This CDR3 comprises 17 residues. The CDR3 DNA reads TGTGCCAGCAGCCAAACACCAGGGACAGGACGGACCGGGGAGCTGTTTTTT. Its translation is CASSQTPGTGRTGELFF.

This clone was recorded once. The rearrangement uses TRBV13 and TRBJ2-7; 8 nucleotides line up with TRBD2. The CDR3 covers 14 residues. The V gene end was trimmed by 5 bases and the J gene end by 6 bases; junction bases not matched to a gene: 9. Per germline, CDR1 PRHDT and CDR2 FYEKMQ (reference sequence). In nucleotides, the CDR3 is TGTGCCAGCAGCCCTCGGACTAGCTCGGGCGAGCAGTACTTC. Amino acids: CASSPRTSSGEQYF.

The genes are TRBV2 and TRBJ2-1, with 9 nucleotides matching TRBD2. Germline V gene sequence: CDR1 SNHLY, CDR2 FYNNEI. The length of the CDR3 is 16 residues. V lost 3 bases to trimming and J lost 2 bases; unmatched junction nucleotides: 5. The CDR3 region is CASSDRGLAPYNEQFF. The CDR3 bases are TGTGCCAGCAGTGACAGGGGACTAGCCCCCTACAATGAGCAGTTCTTC.

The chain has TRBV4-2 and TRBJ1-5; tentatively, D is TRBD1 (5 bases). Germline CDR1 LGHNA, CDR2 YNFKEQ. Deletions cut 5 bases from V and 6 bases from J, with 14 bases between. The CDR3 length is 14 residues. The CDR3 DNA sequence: TGTGCCAGCAGCTTCCGACAGCAAGGTCAGCCCCAGCATTTT. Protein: CASSFRQQGQPQHF.

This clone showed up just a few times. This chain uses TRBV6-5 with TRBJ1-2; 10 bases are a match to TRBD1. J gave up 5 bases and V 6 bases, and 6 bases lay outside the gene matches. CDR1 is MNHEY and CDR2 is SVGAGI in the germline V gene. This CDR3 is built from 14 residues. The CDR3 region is CASRLPGQGYGYTF. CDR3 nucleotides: TGTGCCAGCAGACTCCCGGGACAGGGGTATGGCTACACCTTC.

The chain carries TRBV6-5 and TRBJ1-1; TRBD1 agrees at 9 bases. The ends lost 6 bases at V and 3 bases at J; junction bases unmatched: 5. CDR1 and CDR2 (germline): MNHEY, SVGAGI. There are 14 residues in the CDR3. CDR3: CASRPQGADTEAFF. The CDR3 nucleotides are TGTGCCAGCAGGCCACAGGGGGCGGACACTGAAGCTTTCTTT.

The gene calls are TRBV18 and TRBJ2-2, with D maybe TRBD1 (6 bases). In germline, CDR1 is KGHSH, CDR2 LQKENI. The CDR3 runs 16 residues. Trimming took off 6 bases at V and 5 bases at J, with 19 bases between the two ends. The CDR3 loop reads CASSPGQFRDTGELFF. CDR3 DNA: TGTGCCAGCTCGCCAGGACAGTTCCGGGATACCGGGGAGCTGTTTTTT.

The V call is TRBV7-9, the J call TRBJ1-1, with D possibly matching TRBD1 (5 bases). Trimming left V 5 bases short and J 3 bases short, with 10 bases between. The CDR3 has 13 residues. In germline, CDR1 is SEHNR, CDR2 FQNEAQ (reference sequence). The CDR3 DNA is TGTGCCAGCAGCCCCCGGGACTACACTGAAGCTTTCTTT. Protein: CASSPRDYTEAFF.

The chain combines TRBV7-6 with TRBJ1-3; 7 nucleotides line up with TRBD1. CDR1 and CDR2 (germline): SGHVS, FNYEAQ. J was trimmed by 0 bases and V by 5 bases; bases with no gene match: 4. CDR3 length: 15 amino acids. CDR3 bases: TGTGCCAGCAGCCCCAGACAGGGCTCTGGAAACACCATATATTTT. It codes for CASSPRQGSGNTIYF.

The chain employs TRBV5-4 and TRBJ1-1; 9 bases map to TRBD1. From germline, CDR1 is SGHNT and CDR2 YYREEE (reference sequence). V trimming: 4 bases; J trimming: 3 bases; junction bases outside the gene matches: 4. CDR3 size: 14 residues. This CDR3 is CASSIRDRDTEAFF. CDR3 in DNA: TGTGCCAGCAGCATCCGGGACAGGGACACTGAAGCTTTCTTT.

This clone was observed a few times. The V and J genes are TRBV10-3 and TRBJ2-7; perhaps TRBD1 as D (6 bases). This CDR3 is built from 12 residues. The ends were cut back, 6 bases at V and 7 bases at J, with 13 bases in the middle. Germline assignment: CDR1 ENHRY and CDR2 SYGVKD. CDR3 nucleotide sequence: TGTGCCATCAGCACAGGGCTGGGGGAGCAGTACTTC. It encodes CAISTGLGEQYF.

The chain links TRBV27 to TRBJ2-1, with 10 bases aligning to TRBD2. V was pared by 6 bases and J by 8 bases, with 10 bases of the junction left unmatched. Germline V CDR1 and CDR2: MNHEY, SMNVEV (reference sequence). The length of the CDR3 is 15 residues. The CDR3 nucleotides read TGTGCCAGCAGATTCGTAGCGGGAGGTAGGGATGAGCAGTTCTTC. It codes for CASRFVAGGRDEQFF.

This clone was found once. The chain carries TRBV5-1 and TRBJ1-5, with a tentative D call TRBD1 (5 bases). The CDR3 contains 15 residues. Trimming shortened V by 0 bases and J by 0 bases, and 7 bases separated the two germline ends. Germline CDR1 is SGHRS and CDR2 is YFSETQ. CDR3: CASSLGQHSNQPQHF. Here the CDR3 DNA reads TGCGCCAGCAGCTTGGGACAGCATAGCAATCAGCCCCAGCATTTT.

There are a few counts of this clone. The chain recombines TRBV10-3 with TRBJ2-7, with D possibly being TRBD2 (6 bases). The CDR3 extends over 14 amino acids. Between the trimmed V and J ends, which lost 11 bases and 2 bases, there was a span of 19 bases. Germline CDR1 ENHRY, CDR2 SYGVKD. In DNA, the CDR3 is TGTGCCTCTTGGGGGGTGGACGGTACCTACGAGCAGTACTTC. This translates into CASWGVDGTYEQYF.

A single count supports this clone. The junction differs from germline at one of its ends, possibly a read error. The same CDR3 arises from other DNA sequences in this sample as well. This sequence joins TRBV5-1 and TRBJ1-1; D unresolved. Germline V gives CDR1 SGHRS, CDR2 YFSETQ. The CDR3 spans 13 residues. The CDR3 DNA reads TGCGCCAGCAGCCTCGGAACAGAGATGGAAGTTTTCTTT. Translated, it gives CASSLGTEMEVFF.

The CDR3 nucleotides read TGTGCCAGTAGTGTAAAGACAGGCTTGGCTGAAGCTTTCTTT. This sequence encodes CASSVKTGLAEAFF. The V gene is TRBV19, the J gene TRBJ1-1; D may be TRBD1 (6 bases). Germline assignment: CDR1 LNHDA and CDR2 SQIVND (reference sequence). V dropped 5 bases and J dropped 6 bases, with 16 bases sitting between them. The CDR3 contains 14 residues.

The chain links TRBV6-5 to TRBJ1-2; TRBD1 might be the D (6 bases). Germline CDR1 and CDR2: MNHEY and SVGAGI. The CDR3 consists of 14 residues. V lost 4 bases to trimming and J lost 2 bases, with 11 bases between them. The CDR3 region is CASSSEGGNYGYTF. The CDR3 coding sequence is TGTGCCAGCAGTTCGGAGGGGGGGAACTATGGCTACACCTTC.

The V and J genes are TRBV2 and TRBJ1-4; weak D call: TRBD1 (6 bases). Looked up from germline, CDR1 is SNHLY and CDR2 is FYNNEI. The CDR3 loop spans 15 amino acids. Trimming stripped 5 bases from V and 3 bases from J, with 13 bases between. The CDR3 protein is CASSSGGAANEKLFF. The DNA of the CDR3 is TGTGCCAGCAGTTCGGGGGGGGCGGCTAATGAAAAACTGTTTTTT.

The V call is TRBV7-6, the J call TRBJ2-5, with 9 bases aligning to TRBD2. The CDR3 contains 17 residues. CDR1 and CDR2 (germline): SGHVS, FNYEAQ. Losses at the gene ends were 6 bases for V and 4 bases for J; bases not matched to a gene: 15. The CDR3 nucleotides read TGTGCCAGCAGTCCAGGCGGGAGGGCGATGAGACGAGAGACCCAGTACTTC. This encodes CASSPGGRAMRRETQYF.

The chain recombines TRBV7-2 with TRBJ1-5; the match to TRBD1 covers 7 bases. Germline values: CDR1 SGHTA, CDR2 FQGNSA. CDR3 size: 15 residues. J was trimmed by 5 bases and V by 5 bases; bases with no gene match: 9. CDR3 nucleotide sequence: TGTGCCAGCAGCCAGGGGGTGGGGAAGGATCAGCCCCAGCATTTT. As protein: CASSQGVGKDQPQHF.

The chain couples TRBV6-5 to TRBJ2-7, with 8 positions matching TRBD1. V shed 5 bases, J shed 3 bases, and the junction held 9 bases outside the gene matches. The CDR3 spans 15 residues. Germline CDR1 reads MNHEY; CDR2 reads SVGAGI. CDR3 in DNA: TGTGCCAGCAGTACTAGGACAGGGAGCGGCTACGAGCAGTACTTC. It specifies CASSTRTGSGYEQYF.